The 32 T cell receptor beta chains reported below all come from one sample, sequenced in a study of CD8+CD57+ T cells in acquired aplastic anemia. Researchers used genomic DNA as the template to profile TCR beta VDJ and CDR3. Using its own MiXCR run on the reads, TCRdb lists one record per CDR3 protein. The data show roughly 58,000 distinct CDR3 sequences, over 45% seen once. The sequencing sample was made of sorted CD4+, CD8+, or CD8+CD57+ T cells (not recorded which) from PBMCs. The receptor set was obtained from a human donor in good health, serving as a control.

The genes are TRBV7-7 and TRBJ2-1; unclear D gene. The germline gives CDR1 SSHAT, CDR2 FNYEAQ (reference sequence). The V end was cut by 1 base, the J end by 10 bases, with 8 bases between. The CDR3 totals 12 residues. Here the CDR3 DNA reads TGTGCCAGCAGCTTAGGGTTGACAGAGCAGTTCTTC. Amino acids: CASSLGLTEQFF.

This chain links TRBV7-2 with TRBJ2-3; no firm D call. The closer fit of TRBJ2-5 to the DNA end suggests the J call may be wrong. Germline CDR1 and CDR2: SGHTA and FQGNSA. CDR3 length equals 14 residues. CDR3 protein: CASSLAGMSETQYF. The CDR3 region has the DNA TGTGCCAGCAGCTTAGCAGGGATGAGTGAGACCCAGTACTTC.

This clonotype has a count of ten or more. The chain employs TRBV13 and TRBJ2-7, with a weak D call TRBD2 (6 bases). This CDR3 has 17 residues. Trimming cost V 3 bases and J 6 bases, with 24 bases left between them. Germline V CDR1 and CDR2: PRHDT, FYEKMQ (reference sequence). DNA for the CDR3: TGTGCCAGCAGCTTGAGGCCTTGGGGAGGTCCCCTAGGCGAGCAGTACTTC. The encoded protein is CASSLRPWGGPLGEQYF.

This chain uses TRBV15 with TRBJ1-5, with unresolved D. Trimming took off 0 bases at V and 6 bases at J, with 6 bases between the two ends. The CDR3 loop spans 13 amino acids. Germline values: CDR1 LNHNV, CDR2 YYDKDF (reference sequence). In DNA form, the CDR3 reads TGTGCCACCAGCAGAGATCGGGGTCAGCCCCAGCATTTT. Protein: CATSRDRGQPQHF.

The chain carries TRBV10-3 and TRBJ2-5, with TRBD1 identical over 9 bases. Matching the DNA end better, TRBJ2-7 makes the J call doubtful. The CDR3 runs to 13 residues. Germline loops: CDR1 ENHRY, CDR2 SYGVKD. The CDR3 sequence is CASRRDRDYEQYF. CDR3 bases: TGTGCCAGCAGGAGGGACAGGGATTACGAGCAGTACTTC.

This clonotype was counted only a few times. The conserved phenylalanine or tryptophan is not found at the CDR3 terminus, so this likely reflects a read error. This chain uses TRBV25-1 with TRBJ2-5; no firm D call. The CDR3 length is 13 residues. The V end was cut by 5 bases, the J end by 7 bases, with 14 bases between. Germline-derived CDR1 and CDR2 are MGHDK and SYGVNS. CDR3 region: CASSLNLKGTQYL. The CDR3 nucleotides are TGTGCCAGCAGTTTGAACCTAAAAGGGACCCAGTACCTC.

This clonotype was counted ten times or more. The genes are TRBV20-1 and TRBJ2-3; D not certain. The CDR3 runs 11 residues. Trimming cost V 1 base and J 6 bases, with 5 bases left between them. CDR1 DFQATT and CDR2 SNEGSKA come from the germline V gene (reference sequence). The CDR3 is CSARAWDTQYF. The CDR3 coding sequence is TGCAGTGCTAGAGCCTGGGATACGCAGTATTTT.

The rearrangement links TRBV7-6 to TRBJ1-2; TRBD1 is a possible D gene (6 bases). This CDR3 has 14 residues. V was shortened by 2 bases and J by 5 bases, with 12 bases between the two germline ends. The V gene's germline CDR1 is SGHVS and CDR2 FNYEAQ. DNA of the CDR3: TGTGCCAGCAGCTTAAGTGAGGGGGGATATGGCTACACCTTC. Translating gives CASSLSEGGYGYTF.

This clonotype was seen more than once but under ten times. This may come from a read error, since a much larger clone is one base off. V is TRBV20-1 and J is TRBJ2-4; D is perhaps TRBD1 or TRBD2 (6 bases each). The CDR3 extends over 14 amino acids. Looked up from germline, CDR1 is DFQATT and CDR2 is SNEGSKA (reference sequence). The ends were cut back, 6 bases at V and 12 bases at J, with 24 bases in the middle. The CDR3: CSAILADGRDTQYF. The CDR3 DNA is TGCAGTGCCATATTGGCGGACGGGCGGGACACTCAGTACTTC.

The J gene is TRBJ2-5, the V gene TRBV2; 8 nucleotides align to TRBD1. This CDR3 is 14 amino acids long. CDR1 SNHLY and CDR2 FYNNEI come from the germline V gene. J lost 8 bases, V lost 7 bases, and 12 bases had no gene match. The CDR3 DNA sequence: TGTGCCAGCAAGCCTCAGGGGGCGAAGAGAACCCAGTACTTC. It translates to CASKPQGAKRTQYF.

The J gene is TRBJ1-5, the V gene TRBV19, with 7 positions matching TRBD1. The V segment lost 0 bases and the J segment 6 bases; nucleotides outside the gene matches: 11. From germline, CDR1 is LNHDA and CDR2 SQIVND (reference sequence). The CDR3 totals 17 residues. The CDR3 coding sequence is TGTGCCAGTAGTATAGAACAGGGGCGCGTCGAGAGTCAGCCCCAGCATTTT. Its protein is CASSIEQGRVESQPQHF.

This clonotype was counted many times. The rearrangement links TRBV7-9 to TRBJ2-3, with 8 bases that match TRBD2. J lost 5 bases, V lost 5 bases, and 6 bases had no gene match. The CDR3 is made up of 14 amino acids. CDR1 is SEHNR and CDR2 is FQNEAQ in the germline V gene (reference sequence). The DNA for the CDR3 is TGTGCCAGCAGCGCAGCGGGAGTGGGAGATACGCAGTATTTT. Protein sequence: CASSAAGVGDTQYF. The full variable domain, with the rest looked up from reference TRBV7-9 and TRBJ2-3, is DTGVSQNPRHKITKRGQNVTFRCDPISEHNRLYWYRQTLGQGPEFLTYFQNEAQLEKSRLLSDRFSAERPKGSFSTLEIQRTEQGDSAMYLCASSAAGVGDTQYFGPGTRLTVL.

This clonotype was observed a handful of times. This chain links TRBV6-1 with TRBJ1-1; 8 bases line up with TRBD1. The ends lost 4 bases at V and 0 bases at J; junction bases unmatched: 4. CDR3 length equals 15 residues. Germline loops: CDR1 MNHNS, CDR2 SASEGT. CDR3: CASSGPGQVNTEAFF. CDR3 DNA: TGTGCCAGCAGTGGACCGGGACAGGTGAACACTGAAGCTTTCTTT.

This clonotype showed up just once. The chain carries TRBV11-1 and TRBJ2-3; D ambiguous. Germline loops: CDR1 SGHAT, CDR2 FQDESV (reference sequence). Trimming shortened V by 1 base and J by 3 bases, and 11 bases separated the two germline ends. This CDR3 contains 15 residues. CDR3 in amino acids: CASSLVLGMTDTQYF. Here the CDR3 DNA reads TGTGCCAGCAGCTTAGTCCTGGGGATGACAGATACGCAGTATTTT.

The genes are TRBV24-1 and TRBJ2-5, with D possibly TRBD1 on 6 matching bases. This CDR3 has 13 residues. Looked up from germline, CDR1 is KGHDR and CDR2 is SFDVKD. Trimming shortened V by 4 bases and J by 5 bases, and 10 bases separated the two germline ends. The CDR3 spells CATSDRGRETQYF. Here the CDR3 DNA reads TGTGCCACCAGTGACAGGGGTCGGGAGACCCAGTACTTC.

This clonotype has ten or more counts. The J gene is TRBJ2-1, the V gene TRBV6-1, with 8 bases lining up with TRBD2. The CDR3 runs 15 residues. Looked up from germline, CDR1 is MNHNS and CDR2 is SASEGT. V was pared by 6 bases and J by 6 bases, with 10 bases of the junction left unmatched. In DNA, the CDR3 is TGTGCCAGCAGGGTCCCGGGACTAGAAGGCAATGAGCAGTTCTTC. Its protein product is CASRVPGLEGNEQFF.

This chain connects TRBV20-1 to TRBJ2-2, with 8 bases fitting TRBD2. Per the germline V gene, CDR1 is DFQATT and CDR2 is SNEGSKA (reference sequence). Trimming at V came to 6 bases and at J to 3 bases, leaving 6 bases not matched to a gene. CDR3 length: 14 residues. The CDR3 coding sequence is TGCAGTGCCTCCAGCGGGAGTGACACCGGGGAGCTGTTTTTT. Its protein is CSASSGSDTGELFF.

This clonotype was detected ten times or more. The CDR3 sequence: CASSEAGRRGTGELFF. CDR3 DNA sequence: TGTGCCAGCAGTGAAGCTGGGAGACGGGGCACCGGGGAGCTGTTTTTT. The chain uses TRBV2 and TRBJ2-2; D is possibly TRBD2 (5 bases). Germline assignment: CDR1 SNHLY and CDR2 FYNNEI. Trimming removed 0 bases from V and 4 bases from J, with 12 bases in between. The CDR3 loop spans 16 amino acids.

The chain joins TRBV19 to TRBJ1-5; TRBD1 matches at 8 bases. Per germline, CDR1 LNHDA and CDR2 SQIVND (reference sequence). V lost 3 bases, J lost 1 base, and 2 bases stayed unmatched. The CDR3 covers 15 residues. As DNA, the CDR3 is TGTGCCAGTAGTATCCAGGGGGCAAGCAATCAGCCCCAGCATTTT. Translation: CASSIQGASNQPQHF.

The genes are TRBV15 and TRBJ2-7; 7 bases are a match to TRBD1. Germline V CDR1 and CDR2: LNHNV, YYDKDF (reference sequence). The CDR3 has 17 residues. Trimming cost V 0 bases and J 2 bases; bases outside gene matches: 10. CDR3 in DNA: TGTGCCACCAGCAGAGAACAGGGGACAAAAGGGGCCTACGAGCAGTACTTC. Protein product: CATSREQGTKGAYEQYF.

This clonotype showed up just a few times. This chain uses TRBV2 with TRBJ2-7; 11 bases match TRBD1. This CDR3 has 14 residues. Germline V gives CDR1 SNHLY, CDR2 FYNNEI. The trim removed 7 bases at V and 4 bases at J, leaving 6 bases unmatched. The CDR3 nucleotides read TGTGCCAGCATGAGGACAGGGGGCGAATACGAGCAGTACTTC. It codes for CASMRTGGEYEQYF.

The V and J genes are TRBV2 and TRBJ1-1; 7 positions match TRBD1. CDR3 length equals 12 residues. V was clipped by 6 bases and J by 5 bases; unmatched bases: 3. CDR1 is SNHLY, CDR2 FYNNEI, per germline. The CDR3 DNA reads as TGTGCCAGCAGACAGGGGATGACTGAAGCTTTCTTT. Translated: CASRQGMTEAFF.

This clonotype appeared a few times. J is TRBJ1-2 and V is TRBV18, with 7 bases lining up with TRBD1. CDR1 is KGHSH and CDR2 is LQKENI in the germline V gene. V gave up 4 bases and J gave up 0 bases; unmatched junction bases: 5. CDR3 length equals 15 residues. CDR3 nucleotide sequence: TGTGCCAGCTCACTAACCGGGACAGCTAACTATGGCTACACCTTC. Translating gives CASSLTGTANYGYTF.

This clonotype was picked up many times. This chain uses TRBV5-1 with TRBJ2-2; D is unclear. The CDR3 is made up of 14 amino acids. The germline CDR1 and CDR2 sequences are SGHRS and YFSETQ. V lost 4 bases and J lost 1, with 8 bases in between. The DNA for the CDR3 is TGCGCCAGCAGCCCGAACTTGAACACCGGGGAGCTGTTTTTT. It yields the protein CASSPNLNTGELFF. Based on the CDR3 plus reference TRBV5-1 and TRBJ2-2, the full variable domain is KAGVTQTPRYLIKTRGQQVTLSCSPISGHRSVSWYQQTPGQGLQFLFEYFSETQRNKGNFPGRFSGRQFSNSRSEMNVSTLELGDSALYLCASSPNLNTGELFFGEGSRLTVL.

This clonotype appeared a few times. A clone one base away is much larger, so this may be a read error. This chain uses TRBV6-1 with TRBJ1-2; TRBD1 agrees at 8 bases. Germline assignment: CDR1 MNHNS and CDR2 SASEGT. This CDR3 comprises 14 residues. The CDR3 here is CAGSRDRRDYGYTF. CDR3 in DNA: TGTGCCGGCAGTAGGGACAGGCGAGACTATGGCTACACCTTC.

The rearrangement links TRBV7-8 to TRBJ1-4, with D possibly matching TRBD1 (5 bases). Germline CDR1 reads SGHVS; CDR2 reads FQNEAQ. The CDR3 is made up of 14 amino acids. Trimming pared 7 bases from V and 0 bases from J, leaving 9 bases between. CDR3 coding DNA: TGTGCCAGCACGCAGGGATCAACTAATGAAAAACTGTTTTTT. As protein: CASTQGSTNEKLFF.

This clonotype was recorded many times. V usage is TRBV4-1 and J usage is TRBJ1-1; possibly TRBD1 for D (5 bases). With 2 bases removed from V and 5 bases from J, the gap between germline ends came to 12 bases. CDR3 size: 14 residues. Germline V gene data show CDR1 as MGHRA and CDR2 as YSYEKL. The CDR3 DNA sequence: TGCGCCAGCAGCCAATACGAGGGACGAACTGAAGCTTTCTTT. It encodes CASSQYEGRTEAFF.

This clonotype has just a few counts. The chain links TRBV24-1 to TRBJ2-2, with 8 bases that match TRBD1. CDR1 KGHDR and CDR2 SFDVKD come from the germline V gene. The ends lost 3 bases at V and 3 bases at J; junction bases unmatched: 5. The CDR3 sequence is 16 residues long. For the CDR3, the DNA is TGTGCCACCAGTGATCGAGACAGGGGCGACACCGGGGAGCTGTTTTTT. Translating it yields CATSDRDRGDTGELFF.

V is TRBV15 and J is TRBJ2-5, with D unclear. Per germline, CDR1 LNHNV and CDR2 YYDKDF (reference sequence). Trimming removed 3 bases at V and 1 base at J, with 9 bases between. The CDR3 sequence is 14 residues long. CDR3: CATSSHTFQETQYF. CDR3 in DNA: TGTGCCACCAGCAGCCACACCTTCCAAGAGACCCAGTACTTC.

This clonotype was seen ten or more times. In DNA form, the CDR3 reads TGTGCCAGCAGCCAATCTACAGGTTACTACGAGCAGTACTTC. It is translated as CASSQSTGYYEQYF. The chain joins TRBV14 to TRBJ2-7, with D possibly TRBD1 on 5 matching bases. The V gene's germline CDR1 is SGHDN and CDR2 FVKESK. The CDR3 extends over 14 amino acids. V was trimmed by 2 bases and J by 3 bases, leaving 11 bases between them.

In this sample, this clonotype turned up many times. This chain links TRBV20-1 with TRBJ1-5, with a tentative D call TRBD1 (6 bases). V dropped 0 bases and J dropped 4 bases, with 7 bases sitting between them. CDR3 length: 13 residues. The germline gives CDR1 DFQATT, CDR2 SNEGSKA (reference sequence). CDR3 amino acids: CSARDRGNQPQHF. The CDR3 DNA reads TGCAGTGCTAGAGATAGGGGGAATCAGCCCCAGCATTTT.

At least ten counts were recorded for this clonotype. V is TRBV7-3 and J is TRBJ2-1; TRBD2 agrees at 15 bases. V shed 4 bases and J 8 bases; nucleotides not matched to a gene: 3. The length of the CDR3 is 15 residues. Looked up from germline, CDR1 is SGHTA and CDR2 is FQGTGA. CDR3 amino acids: CASSSGLAGGYEQFF. In nucleotides, the CDR3 is TGTGCCAGCAGCTCAGGACTAGCGGGAGGGTATGAGCAGTTCTTC. Full variable domain (outside the CDR3, taken from reference TRBV7-3 and TRBJ2-1): GAGVSQTPSNKVTEKGKYVELRCDPISGHTALYWYRQSLGQGPEFLIYFQGTGAADDSGLPNDRFFAVRPEGSVSTLKIQRTERGDSAVYLCASSSGLAGGYEQFFGPGTRLTVL.